The 14 T cell receptor beta chains given below trace back to one sample, sequenced in a study of T cells in Graves' hyperthyroidism and ophthalmopathy. RNA transcripts served as the template for amplifying TCR beta CDR3 regions. HTBI primers were used for first-round RT-PCR of the TCR CDR3. In TCRdb, the multiplex PCR reads were re-called with MiXCR into one record per CDR3 protein. The sample contains hundreds of thousands of distinct CDR3 sequences, roughly 15% of which appear only once. Sequenced: blood. These receptors were collected from a woman aged 50 to 65 with Graves' ophthalmopathy.

The chain links TRBV10-3 to TRBJ2-1; 10 bases are a match to TRBD2. Germline V gene data show CDR1 as ENHRY and CDR2 as SYGVKD. V lost 3 bases to trimming and J lost 4 bases; unmatched junction nucleotides: 6. The CDR3 loop spans 16 amino acids. CDR3 protein: CAISDGLAGVYNEQFF. CDR3 nucleotide sequence: TGTGCCATCAGTGACGGTCTAGCGGGAGTGTACAATGAGCAGTTCTTC.

The chain uses TRBV6-5 and TRBJ2-1; no reliable D call. CDR3 length: 18 residues. Germline V gene data show CDR1 as MNHEY and CDR2 as SVGAGI. Trimming removed 0 bases at V and 9 bases at J, with 24 bases between. CDR3 protein: CASSYSSFSVAGFGEQFF. As DNA, the CDR3 is TGTGCCAGCAGTTACTCAAGCTTTTCGGTCGCCGGGTTCGGTGAGCAGTTCTTC.

This clonotype came up a few times. V gene TRBV18 combines with J gene TRBJ1-2, with 8 bases identical to TRBD1. CDR1 KGHSH and CDR2 LQKENI come from the germline V gene. Trimming took 5 bases from V and 6 from J; bases not matched to a gene: 11. This CDR3 region has 15 residues. The DNA of the CDR3 is TGTGCCAGCTCAGCTCAGGGGGCGATTTCTGATGGCTACACCTTC. Translation: CASSAQGAISDGYTF. Full variable domain (outside the CDR3, taken from reference TRBV18 and TRBJ1-2): NAGVMQNPRHLVRRRGQEARLRCSPMKGHSHVYWYRQLPEEGLKFMVYLQKENIIDESGMPKERFSAEFPKEGPSILRIQQVVRGDSAAYFCASSAQGAISDGYTFGSGTRLTVV.

The genes are TRBV6-1 and TRBJ1-2, with a weak D call TRBD1 (5 bases). The CDR3 covers 15 residues. V gave up 2 bases and J gave up 3 bases, with 13 bases separating them. Germline V gives CDR1 MNHNS, CDR2 SASEGT. CDR3 loop: CASSEPGTGYYGYTF. The DNA for the CDR3 is TGTGCCAGCAGTGAACCGGGGACCGGGTACTATGGCTACACCTTC.

This clonotype was detected many times. The chain is built from TRBV6-1 and TRBJ2-1, with no clear D. Trimming pared 5 bases from V and 6 bases from J, leaving 11 bases between. Germline V CDR1 and CDR2: MNHNS, SASEGT. The CDR3 totals 13 residues. The CDR3 reads CASSFGASNEQFF. CDR3 nucleotide sequence: TGTGCCAGCAGTTTTGGTGCAAGCAATGAGCAGTTCTTC.

There are many counts of this clonotype. The CDR3 here is CASSLGHVDTDTQYF. The CDR3 bases are TGCGCCAGCAGCTTGGGCCACGTCGACACAGATACGCAGTATTTT. J is TRBJ2-3 and V is TRBV5-1, with D unclear. Trimming removed 0 bases from V and 2 bases from J, with 10 bases in between. The CDR3 consists of 15 residues. Germline V gene lookup returns CDR1 SGHRS and CDR2 YFSETQ.

This clonotype was detected many times. The chain links TRBV24-1 to TRBJ2-7; D is perhaps TRBD1 or TRBD2 (5 bases each). From germline, CDR1 is KGHDR and CDR2 SFDVKD. Trimming stripped 7 bases from V and 0 bases from J, with 18 bases between. This CDR3 has 16 amino acids. The CDR3 region has the DNA TGTGCCACCAGCCCCGGGGACGGTAGAAGCTCCTACGAGCAGTACTTC. As protein: CATSPGDGRSSYEQYF.

This chain connects TRBV19 to TRBJ2-1; D is possibly TRBD2 (6 bases). The CDR3 sequence is 14 residues long. The germline V gene encodes CDR1 LNHDA and CDR2 SQIVND (reference sequence). Trimming removed 8 bases at V and 0 bases at J, with 11 bases between. As DNA, the CDR3 is TGTGCCAGTTTAGGGAGGAGCTCCTACAATGAGCAGTTCTTC. Encoded protein: CASLGRSSYNEQFF.

The chain uses TRBV7-3 and TRBJ2-3; no firm D call. Trimming left V 1 base short and J 3 bases short, with 14 bases between. Germline values: CDR1 SGHTA, CDR2 FQGTGA. This CDR3 comprises 16 residues. In DNA, the CDR3 is TGTGCCAGCAGCTTAAATGGACCCTTCGGTACAGATACGCAGTATTTT. It is translated as CASSLNGPFGTDTQYF. Using reference TRBV7-3 and TRBJ2-3 for the parts outside the CDR3, the full variable domain is GAGVSQTPSNKVTEKGKYVELRCDPISGHTALYWYRQSLGQGPEFLIYFQGTGAADDSGLPNDRFFAVRPEGSVSTLKIQRTERGDSAVYLCASSLNGPFGTDTQYFGPGTRLTVL.

This clonotype was detected ten times or more. The rearrangement links TRBV7-9 to TRBJ2-5; the D is unclear. This CDR3 has 14 amino acids. The V and J ends lost 5 bases and 0 bases respectively, with 10 bases between them. The germline V gene has CDR1 SEHNR and CDR2 FQNEAQ (reference sequence). CDR3 protein: CASSTQVYQETQYF. The CDR3, as DNA: TGTGCCAGCAGCACCCAGGTGTACCAAGAGACCCAGTACTTC. Drawing the rest from reference TRBV7-9 and TRBJ2-5, the complete variable domain is DTGVSQNPRHKITKRGQNVTFRCDPISEHNRLYWYRQTLGQGPEFLTYFQNEAQLEKSRLLSDRFSAERPKGSFSTLEIQRTEQGDSAMYLCASSTQVYQETQYFGPGTRLLVL.

The sample holds a few counts of this clonotype. V is TRBV19 and J is TRBJ1-5; 8 nucleotides match TRBD1. The CDR3 loop spans 15 amino acids. The junction had 13 bases not matched to a gene; V was cut back by 5 bases and J by 10 bases. CDR1 and CDR2 from the germline V gene are LNHDA and SQIVND (reference sequence). This CDR3 is CASSPRDRRGEPQHF. The CDR3 coding sequence is TGTGCCAGTAGTCCCCGGGACAGGAGGGGCGAACCCCAGCATTTT.

This clonotype showed up just once. The chain has TRBV24-1 and TRBJ1-4; D gene ambiguous. Germline lookup yields CDR1 KGHDR and CDR2 SFDVKD. The ends were cut back, 3 bases at V and 9 bases at J, with 16 bases in the middle. The CDR3 runs to 15 residues. The CDR3 sequence is CATSDVDGLIKKLFF. In nucleotides, the CDR3 is TGTGCCACCAGTGATGTCGACGGGTTGATTAAAAAACTGTTTTTT.

This clonotype was recorded at least ten times. The V call is TRBV2, the J call TRBJ2-5; no clear D. CDR1 is SNHLY, CDR2 FYNNEI, per germline. The V end was cut by 11 bases, the J end by 5 bases, with 12 bases between. The CDR3 sequence is 11 residues long. The CDR3 reads CAGGTRETQYF. The DNA of the CDR3 is TGTGCCGGCGGCACCCGGGAGACCCAGTACTTC.

The chain employs TRBV7-8 and TRBJ2-3; no clear D. The CDR3 contains 14 residues. V lost 1 base, J lost 4 bases, and 9 bases lay in between. The V gene's germline CDR1 is SGHVS and CDR2 FQNEAQ. The CDR3 loop is CASSLDTTPDTQYF. The CDR3 nucleotides read TGTGCCAGCAGCTTAGACACTACCCCAGATACGCAGTATTTT.